Described below is a single T cell receptor beta chain sequence and its context. This specimen belongs to a study of OX40 agonist ivuxolimab in advanced cancers. About the research overall: Recorded diagnoses for dose-escalation patients were hepatocellular carcinoma, melanoma, renal cell or head and neck cancer.

Sequencing used immunoSEQ multiplex PCR; TCRdb keeps in-frame clones, though not all of them. The sample has tens of thousands of clones, roughly 91% seen once. The TCR comes from an adult with an advanced solid tumor such as melanoma, head and neck, liver or kidney cancer. The specimen comprised CD4+ or CD8+ T cells sorted from blood, sampled in a trial of the OX40 agonist ivuxolimab.

The CDR3 region has the DNA TGTGCCAGTAGTATAGGTAATGAGCAGTTCTTC. Protein: CASSIGNEQFF. V usage is TRBV19 and J usage is TRBJ2-1; D gene ambiguous. Per germline, CDR1 LNHDA and CDR2 SQIVND (reference sequence). The CDR3 loop spans 11 amino acids. With 1 base removed from V and 7 bases from J, the gap between germline ends came to 2 bases.